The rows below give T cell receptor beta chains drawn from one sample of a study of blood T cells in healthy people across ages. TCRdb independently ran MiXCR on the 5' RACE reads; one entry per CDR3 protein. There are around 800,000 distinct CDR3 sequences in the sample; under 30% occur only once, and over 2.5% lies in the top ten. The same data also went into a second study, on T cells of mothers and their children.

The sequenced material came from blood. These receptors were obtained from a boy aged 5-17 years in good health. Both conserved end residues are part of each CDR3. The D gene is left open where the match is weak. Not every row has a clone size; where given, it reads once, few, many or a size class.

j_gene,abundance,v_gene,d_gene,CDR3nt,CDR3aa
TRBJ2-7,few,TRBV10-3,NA,TGTGCCATCAGGGAGGACAGTACCTACGAGCAGTACTTC,CAIREDSTYEQYF
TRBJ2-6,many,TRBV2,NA,TGTGCCAGCAAAGGGAGCTCTGGGGCCAACGTCCTGACTTTC,CASKGSSGANVLTF
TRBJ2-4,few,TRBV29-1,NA,TGCGGCGTTGAACTGAACATTCAGTACTTC,CGVELNIQYF
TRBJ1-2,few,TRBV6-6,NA,TGTGCCAGCAGCCCCCCGGGGTGGGGAGGGGCAGGAGGCTACACCTTC,CASSPPGWGGAGGYTF
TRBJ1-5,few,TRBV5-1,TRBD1,TGCGCCAGCAGCCTACAGGGGGCTCGCGATCAGCCCCAGCATTTT,CASSLQGARDQPQHF
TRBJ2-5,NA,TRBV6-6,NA,TGTGCCAGCAGTTACGATTCAGGGACCCAGTACTTC,CASSYDSGTQYF
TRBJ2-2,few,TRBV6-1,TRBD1,TGTGCCAGCAGCCGACAGGGCCCCGCGAACACCGGGGAGCTGTTTTTT,CASSRQGPANTGELFF
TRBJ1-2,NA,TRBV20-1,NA,TGCAGTGCTCATATGCTGGTTAACTATGGCTACACCTTC,CSAHMLVNYGYTF
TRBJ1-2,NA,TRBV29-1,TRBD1,TGCAGCGTTGTTCCACAGGGGGGAAGGGTCTATGGCTACACCTTC,CSVVPQGGRVYGYTF
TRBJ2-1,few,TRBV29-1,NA,TGCAGCGTTGAATCGGGTAGGGCCTACAATGAGCAGTTCTTC,CSVESGRAYNEQFF
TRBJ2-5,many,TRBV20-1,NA,TGCAGTGCTCCGGGCGGGATCCAAGAGACCCAGTACTTC,CSAPGGIQETQYF
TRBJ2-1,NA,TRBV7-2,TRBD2,TGTGCCAGCAGCCGGGGGCTAGCGGGGGGTCGAGATGAGCAGTTCTTC,CASSRGLAGGRDEQFF
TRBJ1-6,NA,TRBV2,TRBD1,TGTGCCAGCGGCAAACAGGGGAACTACAATTCACCCCTCCACTTT,CASGKQGNYNSPLHF
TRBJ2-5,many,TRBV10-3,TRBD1,TGTGCCATCAGAACAGGGGAAGAGACCCAGTACTTC,CAIRTGEETQYF
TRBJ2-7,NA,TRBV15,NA,TGTGCCACCAGCAGAGATGTCGCAGGGCGTAACCACGAGCAGTACTTC,CATSRDVAGRNHEQYF
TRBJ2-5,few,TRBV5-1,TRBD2,TGCGCCAGCAGAAGCGGGGGGTACCAAGAGACCCAGTACTTC,CASRSGGYQETQYF
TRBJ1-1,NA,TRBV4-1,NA,TGCGCCAGCAGCCTCTCGGGGGCATTTAACACTGAAGCTTTCTTT,CASSLSGAFNTEAFF
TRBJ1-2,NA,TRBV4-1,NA,TGCGCCAGCAGCCGGCAGCCCGGGGAAGGCTACACCTTC,CASSRQPGEGYTF
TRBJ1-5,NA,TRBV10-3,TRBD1,TGTGCCATCAGTGAGTCGGAAATGGGCCAGGACAGGGGGGGCAATCAGCCCCAGCATTTT,CAISESEMGQDRGGNQPQHF
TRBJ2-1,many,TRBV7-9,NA,TGTGCCAGCAGCTTACTGGGCAACAATGAGCAGTTCTTC,CASSLLGNNEQFF
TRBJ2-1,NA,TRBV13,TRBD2,TGTGCCAGCAGCGCCCCCCACGGGGGGTACAATGAGCAGTTCTTC,CASSAPHGGYNEQFF
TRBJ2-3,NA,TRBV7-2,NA,TGTGCCAGCAGCCTGAATGCGGGCGGGAGCACAGATACGCAGTATTTT,CASSLNAGGSTDTQYF
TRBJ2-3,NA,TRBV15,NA,TGTGCCACCACCTTAGACAGGAGCACAGATACGCAGTATTTT,CATTLDRSTDTQYF
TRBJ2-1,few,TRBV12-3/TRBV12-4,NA,TGTGCCAGCAGTTTACGGGGGGCCGGCAATGAGCAGTTCTTC,CASSLRGAGNEQFF
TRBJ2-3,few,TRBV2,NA,TGTGCCTCCCTTCCCCCCGGGGATACGCAGTATTTT,CASLPPGDTQYF
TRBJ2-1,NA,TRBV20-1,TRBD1,TGCAGTTTCAGGGGGGACAGGGACTACAATGAGCAGTTCTTC,CSFRGDRDYNEQFF
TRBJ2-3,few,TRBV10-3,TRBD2,TGTGCCATCAGTGAAGGGACTAACACAGATACGCAGTATTTT,CAISEGTNTDTQYF
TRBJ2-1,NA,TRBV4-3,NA,TGCGCCAGCAGCCAAGATCTCTACCGAACAGATCGGGAGCAGTTCTTC,CASSQDLYRTDREQFF
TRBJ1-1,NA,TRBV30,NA,TGTGCCTGGAGTAAGACCGTGAACACTGAAGCTTCCTTT,CAWSKTVNTEASF
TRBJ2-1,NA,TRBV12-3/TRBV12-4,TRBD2,TGTGCCAGCAGGATTGGGGGGGGTGAGCAGTTCTTC,CASRIGGGEQFF
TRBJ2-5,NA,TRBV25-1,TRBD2,TGTGCCAGCAGTGGGCGACTAGCGGGGGGGCGTCCGGGAGAGACCCAGTACTTC,CASSGRLAGGRPGETQYF
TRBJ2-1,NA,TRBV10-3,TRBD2,TGTGCCATCAGTGAAAGAGCGGGGGGATACAATGAGCAGTTCTTC,CAISERAGGYNEQFF
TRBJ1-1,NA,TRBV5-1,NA,TGCGCCAGCAGCTTGCTGACCATGAACACTGAAGCTTTCTTT,CASSLLTMNTEAFF
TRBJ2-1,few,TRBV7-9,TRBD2,TGTGCCAGCAGCGCAGGACTAGCGGGGCTCTATGAGCAGTTCTTC,CASSAGLAGLYEQFF
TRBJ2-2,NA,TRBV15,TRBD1,TGTGCCACCTGGGACAGGGGCGCGAACACCGGGGAGCTGTTTTTT,CATWDRGANTGELFF